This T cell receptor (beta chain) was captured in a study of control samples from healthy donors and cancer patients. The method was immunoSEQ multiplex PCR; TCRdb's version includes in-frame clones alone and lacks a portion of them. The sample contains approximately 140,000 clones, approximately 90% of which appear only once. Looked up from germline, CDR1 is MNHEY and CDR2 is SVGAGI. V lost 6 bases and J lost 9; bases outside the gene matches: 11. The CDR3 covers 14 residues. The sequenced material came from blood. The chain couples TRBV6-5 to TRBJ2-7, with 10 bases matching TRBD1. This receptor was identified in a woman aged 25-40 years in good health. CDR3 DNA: TGTGCCAGCAGAGTGACAGGGGGCCTTGTATGGCAGTACTTC. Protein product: CASRVTGGLVWQYF.